Listed below are T cell receptor beta chains from one sample, sequenced in a study of blood T cell repertoires in COVID-19. Clones were read by immunoSEQ multiplex PCR, and TCRdb kept only the in-frame ones, dropping some. Altogether around 400,000 clones are present, 88% being singletons, with the ten largest covering approximately 1.5%. Sequenced input: PBMCs or T cells enriched from blood (not recorded which). These receptor sequences come from a young woman who had been exposed to COVID-19. Both conserved end residues are part of each CDR3.

j_call v_call cdr3_aa
TRBJ1-4 TRBV13 CASSRQIGEKLFF
TRBJ2-1 TRBV7-6 CASSPGLAGIEYNEQFF
TRBJ1-1 TRBV28 CASSLWEDRDQKAFF
TRBJ1-4 TRBV9 CASSATGFREKLFF
TRBJ2-3 TRBV3-1/TRBV3-2 CASSQEQSTDTQYF
TRBJ2-7 TRBV5-1 CASSLDGYEQYF
TRBJ1-2 TRBV6-2/TRBV6-3 CASSSPTGVPYGYTF
TRBJ2-3 TRBV7-2 CASSLQIDTDTQYF
TRBJ2-1 TRBV27 CASLRQGAVNEQFF
TRBJ2-2 TRBV11-3 CASSPRTGGTGELFF
TRBJ1-1 TRBV14 CASSQGQGLDLNTEAFF
TRBJ2-1 TRBV27 CASSLTTSGRAYNEQFF
TRBJ2-1 TRBV18 CASSPPTAYNEQFF
TRBJ2-1 TRBV3-1/TRBV3-2 CASSLTGTMLKYNEQFF
TRBJ2-1 TRBV28 CASRSGTSALGSEQFF
TRBJ1-5 TRBV28 CASSKQLSNQPQHF
TRBJ1-1 TRBV28 CASREDSGNTEAFF
TRBJ2-2 TRBV27 CASSPIPGTSGTAGELFF
TRBJ2-7 TRBV11-2 CASSFGTGVAYEQYF
TRBJ2-2 TRBV19 CASRPRDRNTGELFF
TRBJ1-5 TRBV30 CAWSPQGNQPQHF
TRBJ2-2 TRBV5-4 CASSLMDRVTGELFF
TRBJ2-7 TRBV28 CASSSRGLAGDRKQYF
TRBJ1-6 TRBV2 CARSNRTDNSPLHF
TRBJ1-2 TRBV9 CASSVGTGYGYTF
TRBJ1-2 TRBV18 CASYLTGEYGYTF
TRBJ2-1 TRBV15 CATSSGGLAGDNNEQFF
TRBJ2-7 TRBV19 CASSSRRTQGTAYEQYF
TRBJ1-2 TRBV14 CASSTGQGPANYGYTF
TRBJ2-1 TRBV28 CASRPKLAGVYEQFF
TRBJ2-5 TRBV5-1 CASSLAGGGGQETQYF
TRBJ2-7 TRBV7-4 CASSLVRGTGESYEQYF
TRBJ2-5 TRBV29-1 CSVVTSGVETQYF
TRBJ1-5 TRBV27 CASSPWDFSGQPQHF
TRBJ2-7 TRBV24-1 CATSDERYYEQYF
TRBJ2-7 TRBV7-6 CASSEDRGLGYEQYF